Here is one TCR beta chain with its context. Its antigen is undetermined. This record comes from a study of OX40 agonist ivuxolimab in advanced cancers. Study-level information: Three patients had partial responses: one hepatocellular carcinoma, two cutaneous melanoma.

Peripheral blood came from all dose cohorts at three timepoints. Sequenced by immunoSEQ multiplex PCR; TCRdb stores in-frame clones only, minus some. The sample includes tens of thousands of clones, about 91% of them seen just once. Study-level results: With doses of 0.1 to 3.0 mg/kg, CD4+ and CD8+ blood T cells had undergone clonal expansion by week 6. CD4+ T cells averaged fewer expanded clones than CD8+ T cells.

CDR3 size: 15 residues. In germline, CDR1 is SGDLS, CDR2 YYNGEE. Germline trimming cut 6 bases from V and 6 bases from J; bases unmatched to any gene: 7. This clonotype was obtained from an adult with an advanced solid tumor such as melanoma, head and neck, liver or kidney cancer. Sequences were derived from CD4+ or CD8+ T cells sorted from blood, sampled in a trial of the OX40 agonist ivuxolimab. V usage is TRBV9 and J usage is TRBJ2-1, with TRBD1 identical over 12 bases. CDR3 amino acids: CASNMGTGGPNEQFF. In nucleotides, the CDR3 is TGTGCCAGCAACATGGGGACAGGGGGCCCCAATGAGCAGTTCTTC.